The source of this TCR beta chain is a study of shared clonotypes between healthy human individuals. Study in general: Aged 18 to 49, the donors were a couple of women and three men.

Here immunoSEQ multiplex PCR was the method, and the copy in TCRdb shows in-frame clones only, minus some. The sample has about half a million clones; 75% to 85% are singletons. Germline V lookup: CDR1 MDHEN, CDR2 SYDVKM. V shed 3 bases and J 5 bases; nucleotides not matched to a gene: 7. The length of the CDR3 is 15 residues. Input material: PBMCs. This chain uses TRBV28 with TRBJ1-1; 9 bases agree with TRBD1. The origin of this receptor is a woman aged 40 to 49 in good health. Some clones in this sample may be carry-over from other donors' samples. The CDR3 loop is CASSLLDRGRTEAFF. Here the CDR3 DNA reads TGTGCCAGCAGTTTGTTGGACAGGGGTAGGACTGAAGCTTTCTTT.